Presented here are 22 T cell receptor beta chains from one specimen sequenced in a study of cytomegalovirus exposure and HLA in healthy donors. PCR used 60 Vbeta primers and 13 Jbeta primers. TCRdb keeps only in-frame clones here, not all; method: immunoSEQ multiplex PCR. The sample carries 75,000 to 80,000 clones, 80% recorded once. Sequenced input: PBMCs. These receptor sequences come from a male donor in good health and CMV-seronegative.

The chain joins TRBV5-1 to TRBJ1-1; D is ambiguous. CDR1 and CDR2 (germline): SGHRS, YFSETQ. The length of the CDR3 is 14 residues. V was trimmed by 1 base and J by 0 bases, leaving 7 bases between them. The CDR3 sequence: CASSLQTLNTEAFF. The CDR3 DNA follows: TGCGCCAGCAGCTTGCAGACACTGAACACTGAAGCTTTCTTT.

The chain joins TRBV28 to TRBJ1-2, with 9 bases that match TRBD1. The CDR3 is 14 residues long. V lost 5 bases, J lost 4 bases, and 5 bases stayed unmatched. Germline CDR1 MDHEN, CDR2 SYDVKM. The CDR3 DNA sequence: TGTGCCAGCAGTGCAGGGGACAGGGTCTATGGCTACACCTTC. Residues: CASSAGDRVYGYTF.

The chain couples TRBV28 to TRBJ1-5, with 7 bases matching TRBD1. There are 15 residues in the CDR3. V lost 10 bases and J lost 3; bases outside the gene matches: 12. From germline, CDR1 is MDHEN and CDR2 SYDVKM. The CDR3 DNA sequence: TGTGCCACGTCAGGGGGGACCCCCCCCAATCAGCCCCAGCATTTT. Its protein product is CATSGGTPPNQPQHF.

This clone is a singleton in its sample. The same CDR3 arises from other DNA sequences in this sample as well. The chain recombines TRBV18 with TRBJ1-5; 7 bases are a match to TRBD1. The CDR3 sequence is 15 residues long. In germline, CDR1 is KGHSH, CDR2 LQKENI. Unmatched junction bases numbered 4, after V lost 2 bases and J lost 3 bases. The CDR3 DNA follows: TGTGCCAGCTCACCATCAGGGGGAAACAATCAGCCCCAGCATTTT. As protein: CASSPSGGNNQPQHF.

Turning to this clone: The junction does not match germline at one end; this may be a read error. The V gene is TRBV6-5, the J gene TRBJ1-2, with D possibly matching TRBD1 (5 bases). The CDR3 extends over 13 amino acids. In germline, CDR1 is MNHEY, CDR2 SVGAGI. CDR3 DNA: TGTGCCAGCAGTTACCAAGACAGCTATGGCTACCCCTTC. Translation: CASSYQDSYGYPF.

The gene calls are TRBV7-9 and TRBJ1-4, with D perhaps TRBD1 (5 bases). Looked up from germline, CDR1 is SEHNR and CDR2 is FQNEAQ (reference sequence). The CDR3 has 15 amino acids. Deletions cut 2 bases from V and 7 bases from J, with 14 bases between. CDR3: CASSLNAGGGEKLFF. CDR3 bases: TGTGCCAGCAGCTTAAATGCGGGCGGGGGTGAAAAACTGTTTTTT.

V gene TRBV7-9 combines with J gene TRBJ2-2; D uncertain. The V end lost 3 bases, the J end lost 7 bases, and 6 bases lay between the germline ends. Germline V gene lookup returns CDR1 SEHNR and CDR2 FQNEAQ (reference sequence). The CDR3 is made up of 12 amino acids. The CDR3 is CASSFSIGELFF. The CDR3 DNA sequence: TGTGCCAGCAGCTTTTCCATCGGGGAGCTGTTTTTT.

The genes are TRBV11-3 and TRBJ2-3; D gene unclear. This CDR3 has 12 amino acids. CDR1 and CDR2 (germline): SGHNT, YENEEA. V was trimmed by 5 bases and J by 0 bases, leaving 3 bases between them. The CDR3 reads CASSHSTDTQYF. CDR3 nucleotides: TGTGCCAGCAGCCATAGCACAGATACGCAGTATTTT.

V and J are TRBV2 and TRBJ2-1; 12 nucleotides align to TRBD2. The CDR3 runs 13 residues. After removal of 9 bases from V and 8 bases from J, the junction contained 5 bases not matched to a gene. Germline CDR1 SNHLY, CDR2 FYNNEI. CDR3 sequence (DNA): TGTGCCAGTGGGACTAGCGGGTTCTATGAGCAGTTCTTC. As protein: CASGTSGFYEQFF.

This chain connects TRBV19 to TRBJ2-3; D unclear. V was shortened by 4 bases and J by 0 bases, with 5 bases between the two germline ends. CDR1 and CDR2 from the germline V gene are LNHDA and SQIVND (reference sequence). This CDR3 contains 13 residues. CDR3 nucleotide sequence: TGTGCCAGTAGTACCTCGAGCACAGATACGCAGTATTTT. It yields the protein CASSTSSTDTQYF.

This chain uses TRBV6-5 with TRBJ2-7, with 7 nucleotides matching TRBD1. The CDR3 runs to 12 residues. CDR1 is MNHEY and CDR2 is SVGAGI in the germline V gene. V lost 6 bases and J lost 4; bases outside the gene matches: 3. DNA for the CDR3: TGTGCCAGCAGGACAGGGCGTTACGAGCAGTACTTC. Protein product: CASRTGRYEQYF.

CDR3 sequence: CAWSDIGSYNEQFF. CDR3 sequence (DNA): TGTGCCTGGAGCGACATAGGCTCCTACAATGAGCAGTTCTTC. The genes are TRBV30 and TRBJ2-1; D uncertain. CDR1 and CDR2 from the germline V gene are GTSNPN and SVGIG (reference sequence). The CDR3 runs to 14 residues. Between the trimmed V and J ends, which lost 3 bases and 0 bases, there was a span of 9 bases.

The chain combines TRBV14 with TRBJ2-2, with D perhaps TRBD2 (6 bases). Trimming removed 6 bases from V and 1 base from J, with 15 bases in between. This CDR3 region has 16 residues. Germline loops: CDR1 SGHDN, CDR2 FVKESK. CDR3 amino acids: CASSWGGTLNTGELFF. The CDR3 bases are TGTGCCAGCAGTTGGGGCGGGACTTTGAACACCGGGGAGCTGTTTTTT. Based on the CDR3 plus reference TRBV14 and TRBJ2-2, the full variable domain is EAGVTQFPSHSVIEKGQTVTLRCDPISGHDNLYWYRRVMGKEIKFLLHFVKESKQDESGMPNNRFLAERTGGTYSTLKVQPAELEDSGVYFCASSWGGTLNTGELFFGEGSRLTVL.

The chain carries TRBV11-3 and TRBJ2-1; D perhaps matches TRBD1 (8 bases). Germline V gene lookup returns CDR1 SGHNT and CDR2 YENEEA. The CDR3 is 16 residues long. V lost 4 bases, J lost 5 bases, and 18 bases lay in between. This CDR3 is CASSSPYRGGHNEQFF. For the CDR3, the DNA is TGTGCCAGCAGCTCCCCATACAGGGGGGGACACAATGAGCAGTTCTTC. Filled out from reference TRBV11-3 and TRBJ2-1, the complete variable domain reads EAGVVQSPRYKIIEKKQPVAFWCNPISGHNTLYWYLQNLGQGPELLIRYENEEAVDDSQLPKDRFSAERLKGVDSTLKIQPAELGDSAVYLCASSSPYRGGHNEQFFGPGTRLTVL.

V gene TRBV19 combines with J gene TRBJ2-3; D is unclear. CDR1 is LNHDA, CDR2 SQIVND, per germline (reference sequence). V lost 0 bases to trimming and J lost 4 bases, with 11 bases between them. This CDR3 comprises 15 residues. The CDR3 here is CASSIDFDEADTQYF. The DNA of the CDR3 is TGTGCCAGTAGTATAGATTTCGACGAGGCAGATACGCAGTATTTT.

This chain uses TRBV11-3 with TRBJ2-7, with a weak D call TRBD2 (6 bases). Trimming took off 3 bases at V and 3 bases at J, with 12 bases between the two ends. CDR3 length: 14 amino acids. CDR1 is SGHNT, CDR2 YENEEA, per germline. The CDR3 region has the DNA TGTGCCAGCAGCTTGACGGGAGCGGGCTACGAGCAGTACTTC. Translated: CASSLTGAGYEQYF.

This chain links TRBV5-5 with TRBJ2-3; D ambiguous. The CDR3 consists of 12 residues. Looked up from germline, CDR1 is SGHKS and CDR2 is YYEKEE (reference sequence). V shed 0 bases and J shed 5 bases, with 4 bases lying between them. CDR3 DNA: TGTGCCAGCAGCTTGGACATAGATACGCAGTATTTT. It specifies CASSLDIDTQYF.

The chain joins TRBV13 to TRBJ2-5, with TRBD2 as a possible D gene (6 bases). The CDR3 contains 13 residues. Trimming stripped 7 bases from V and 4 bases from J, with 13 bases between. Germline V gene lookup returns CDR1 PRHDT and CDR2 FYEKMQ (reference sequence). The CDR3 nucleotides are TGTGCCAGCAATCGGGAGAGGGGAGAGACCCAGTACTTC. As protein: CASNRERGETQYF.

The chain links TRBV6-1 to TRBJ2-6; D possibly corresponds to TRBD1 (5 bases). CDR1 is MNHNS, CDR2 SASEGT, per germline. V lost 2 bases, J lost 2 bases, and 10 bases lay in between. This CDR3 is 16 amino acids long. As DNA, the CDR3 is TGTGCCAGCAGTGAACAGGGCCTAACTGGGGCCAACGTCCTGACTTTC. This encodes CASSEQGLTGANVLTF.

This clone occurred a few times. Here the CDR3 DNA reads TGTGCCAGCAGCTTCTCGGGACAGCCTAATGAAAAACTGTTTTTT. Residues: CASSFSGQPNEKLFF. V usage is TRBV6-1 and J usage is TRBJ1-4, with 7 bases aligning to TRBD1. CDR1 and CDR2 (germline): MNHNS, SASEGT. J lost 3 bases, V lost 6 bases, and 7 bases had no gene match. This CDR3 contains 15 residues.

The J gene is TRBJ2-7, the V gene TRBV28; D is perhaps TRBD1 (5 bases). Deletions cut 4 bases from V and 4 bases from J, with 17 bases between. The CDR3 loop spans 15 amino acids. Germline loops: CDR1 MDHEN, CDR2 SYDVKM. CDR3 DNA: TGTGCCAGCAGTTCCCAAACAGGCTTGGCGTACGAGCAGTACTTC. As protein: CASSSQTGLAYEQYF.

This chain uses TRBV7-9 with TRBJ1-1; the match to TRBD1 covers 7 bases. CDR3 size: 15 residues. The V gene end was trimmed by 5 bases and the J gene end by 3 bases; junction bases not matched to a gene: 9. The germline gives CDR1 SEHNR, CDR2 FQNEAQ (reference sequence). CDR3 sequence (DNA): TGTGCCAGCAGCCAGCGACAGGGAGCTGACACTGAAGCTTTCTTT. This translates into CASSQRQGADTEAFF.